This TCR beta chain was recorded in a study of T cells in localized non-small cell lung cancer. Points from the study as a whole: Longer overall survival was linked to higher blood T cell density. Owing to sequencing of a solitary tumor region, heterogeneity cannot be discounted. Measurement of T cell clonality placed uninvolved adjacent lung highest, above the level in tumor.

The method was immunoSEQ multiplex PCR; TCRdb's version includes in-frame clones alone and lacks a portion of them. The data show roughly 40,000 clones, 88% seen once. CDR1 MNHEY and CDR2 SVGAGI come from the germline V gene. The CDR3 is made up of 16 amino acids. Between the trimmed V and J ends, which lost 0 bases and 4 bases, there was a span of 15 bases. As regards this clone: Its antigen is as yet unknown.

Specimen: peripheral blood, collected before any cancer treatment. This chain connects TRBV6-5 to TRBJ2-5, with D possibly TRBD2 on 6 matching bases. This TCR came from a woman between 35 and 70 years old with stage I lung adenocarcinoma. CDR3 loop: CASSYSSPGVGETQYF. Written as DNA, the CDR3 is TGTGCCAGCAGTTACTCGAGCCCGGGGGTGGGAGAGACCCAGTACTTC.